This T cell receptor beta chain stems from a study of graft-versus-host responses after intestinal transplantation. Comments on this clone: The antigen is not known.

V was shortened by 7 bases and J by 5 bases, with 17 bases between the two germline ends. The CDR3 runs 15 residues. From germline, CDR1 is SEHNR and CDR2 FQNEAQ (reference sequence). Sequenced by immunoSEQ multiplex PCR; TCRdb stores in-frame clones only, minus some. The data hold roughly 69,000 clones, with more than 85% observed a single time. This TCR derives from a human donor who was the organ donor for an intestinal transplant. The starting material was unstimulated CD8+ T cells sorted from spleen or lymph node cells, obtained before transplant. This chain joins TRBV7-9 and TRBJ2-2; D possibly corresponds to TRBD1 (5 bases). The CDR3 loop reads CASTPQGRETGELFF. DNA of the CDR3: TGTGCCAGCACCCCGCAGGGCAGGGAAACCGGGGAGCTGTTTTTT. The entire variable domain, with the rest obtained from reference TRBV7-9 and TRBJ2-2, is as follows: DTGVSQNPRHKITKRGQNVTFRCDPISEHNRLYWYRQTLGQGPEFLTYFQNEAQLEKSRLLSDRFSAERPKGSFSTLEIQRTEQGDSAMYLCASTPQGRETGELFFGEGSRLTVL.